The 28 T cell receptor beta chains in this list originate from one sample, sequenced in a study of radiotherapy plus CTLA-4 blockade in lung cancer. This table comes from immunoSEQ multiplex PCR, and its TCRdb copy is limited to in-frame clones, with some not included. The sample yields roughly 92,000 clones, approximately 83% seen once. The sequenced sample was peripheral blood, obtained from a patient treated with radiotherapy plus ipilimumab. The receptors were gathered from a human donor with non-small cell lung cancer who had a partial response to radiotherapy plus ipilimumab.

V gene TRBV7-2 combines with J gene TRBJ2-5; 12 bases match TRBD2. Germline values: CDR1 SGHTA, CDR2 FQGNSA. V dropped 5 bases and J dropped 6; count of bases not matched to a gene: 13. The CDR3 runs to 17 residues. The CDR3 sequence is CASSRSRLAGVSQTQYF. The CDR3, as DNA: TGTGCCAGCAGCAGGTCTCGACTAGCGGGAGTAAGTCAGACCCAGTACTTC.

This chain joins TRBV10-3 and TRBJ1-5; D gene unclear. The CDR3 runs to 15 residues. V was trimmed by 0 bases and J by 1 base, leaving 7 bases between them. Germline values: CDR1 ENHRY, CDR2 SYGVKD. The CDR3 loop is CAISESGMSNQPQHF. Written as DNA, the CDR3 is TGTGCCATCAGTGAGTCGGGCATGAGCAATCAGCCCCAGCATTTT.

This sequence joins TRBV5-1 and TRBJ2-1; 10 nucleotides agree with TRBD2. From germline, CDR1 is SGHRS and CDR2 YFSETQ. J gave up 5 bases and V 3 bases, and 5 bases lay outside the gene matches. This CDR3 contains 15 residues. In DNA form, the CDR3 reads TGCGCCAGCAGCTATCCGACTAGCGGGCACAATGAGCAGTTCTTC. Translated: CASSYPTSGHNEQFF.

This chain uses TRBV7-8 with TRBJ1-2; 12 bases agree with TRBD1. This CDR3 is built from 15 residues. Germline assignment: CDR1 SGHVS and CDR2 FQNEAQ. V shed 6 bases, J shed 7 bases, and the junction held 9 bases outside the gene matches. The CDR3 nucleotides read TGTGCCAGCAGTACCGGGACAGGGGGCGCGTCTGGCTACACCTTC. It codes for CASSTGTGGASGYTF.

The genes are TRBV30 and TRBJ1-1; 7 bases match TRBD1. V trimming: 8 bases; J trimming: 4 bases; junction bases outside the gene matches: 4. Germline CDR1 is GTSNPN and CDR2 is SVGIG (reference sequence). This CDR3 comprises 11 residues. CDR3 nucleotide sequence: TGTGCCATGGGACAGTCCACTGAAGCTTTCTTT. Its translation: CAMGQSTEAFF.

The rearrangement joins TRBV19 to TRBJ1-3; D not certain. The CDR3 spans 15 residues. Looked up from germline, CDR1 is LNHDA and CDR2 is SQIVND (reference sequence). V lost 6 bases and J 2 bases, leaving 14 bases between the germline ends. CDR3 DNA sequence: TGTGCCAGTAGGCTGAGTGTGACACCTGGAAACACCATATATTTT. It encodes CASRLSVTPGNTIYF.

The chain uses TRBV6-6 and TRBJ2-5; the D is unclear. The germline V and J ends were trimmed by 2 bases and 0 bases, with 10 bases remaining between them. Germline V gives CDR1 MNHNY, CDR2 SVGAGI (reference sequence). The length of the CDR3 is 15 residues. The CDR3: CASSYGQLNQETQYF. The CDR3 DNA reads TGTGCCAGCAGTTACGGGCAGTTAAACCAAGAGACCCAGTACTTC.

This chain links TRBV9 with TRBJ2-3; D perhaps matches TRBD2 (7 bases). The V and J ends lost 4 bases and 5 bases respectively, with 23 bases between them. The CDR3 contains 17 residues. CDR1 SGDLS and CDR2 YYNGEE come from the germline V gene. The CDR3 spells CASSTPGGSLAQDTQYF. The CDR3 DNA follows: TGTGCCAGCAGCACCCCGGGGGGCAGCTTGGCGCAAGATACGCAGTATTTT.

The gene calls are TRBV27 and TRBJ2-6; D is ambiguous. Germline V gene data show CDR1 as MNHEY and CDR2 as SMNVEV (reference sequence). This CDR3 comprises 14 residues. V dropped 5 bases and J dropped 3 bases, with 8 bases sitting between them. CDR3 sequence reads: CASSPLRGANVLTF. CDR3 coding DNA: TGTGCCAGCAGTCCCCTACGTGGGGCCAACGTCCTGACTTTC.

This clone was seen only once. The chain combines TRBV7-2 with TRBJ1-5, with 8 bases identical to TRBD1. This CDR3 has 14 amino acids. V lost 6 bases and J lost 3; bases outside the gene matches: 4. The V gene's germline CDR1 is SGHTA and CDR2 FQGNSA. This CDR3 is CASRTTGDNQPQHF. CDR3 in DNA: TGTGCCAGCAGAACGACAGGGGACAATCAGCCCCAGCATTTT.

V gene TRBV15 combines with J gene TRBJ2-1; 8 bases match TRBD2. V was clipped by 3 bases and J by 5 bases; unmatched bases: 9. The length of the CDR3 is 16 residues. CDR1 and CDR2 from the germline V gene are LNHNV and YYDKDF (reference sequence). The CDR3 region has the DNA TGTGCCACCAGCAGGACGGCGGGAGGTCGCAACAATGAGCAGTTCTTC. It specifies CATSRTAGGRNNEQFF.

The chain carries TRBV6-5 and TRBJ2-5; 10 bases are shared with TRBD2. The J segment lost 5 bases and the V segment lost 5 bases, leaving 5 bases of the junction unmatched. Germline loops: CDR1 MNHEY, CDR2 SVGAGI. CDR3 length: 14 amino acids. The DNA for the CDR3 is TGTGCCAGCAGTCTAGCGGGAGCGCCGGAGACCCAGTACTTC. It is translated as CASSLAGAPETQYF.

The V gene is TRBV5-1, the J gene TRBJ2-5; tentative D call: TRBD2 (5 bases). This CDR3 contains 14 residues. Germline V lookup: CDR1 SGHRS, CDR2 YFSETQ. V was pared by 0 bases and J by 5 bases, with 11 bases between. CDR3 in amino acids: CASSLAPGMETQYF. CDR3 DNA: TGCGCCAGCAGCTTGGCTCCGGGAATGGAGACCCAGTACTTC. The variable domain in full, completed from reference TRBV5-1 and TRBJ2-5, reads KAGVTQTPRYLIKTRGQQVTLSCSPISGHRSVSWYQQTPGQGLQFLFEYFSETQRNKGNFPGRFSGRQFSNSRSEMNVSTLELGDSALYLCASSLAPGMETQYFGPGTRLLVL.

This clone was found a few times. The chain employs TRBV5-4 and TRBJ2-1, with 13 bases fitting TRBD2. The V segment lost 2 bases and the J segment 9 bases; nucleotides outside the gene matches: 17. The germline V gene encodes CDR1 SGHNT and CDR2 YYREEE (reference sequence). The CDR3 loop spans 19 amino acids. The CDR3 nucleotides are TGTGCCAGCAGCTTTGGGTTTGCCGGGACTAGCGGGAAAAGGGCTGAGCAGTTCTTC. Its translation is CASSFGFAGTSGKRAEQFF.

The chain's CDR3 is CASSLVQPPNYGYTF. Here the CDR3 DNA reads TGTGCCAGCAGCTTGGTACAGCCTCCTAACTATGGCTACACCTTC. The V and J genes are TRBV5-4 and TRBJ1-2; D not resolved. The germline V gene encodes CDR1 SGHNT and CDR2 YYREEE (reference sequence). V lost 0 bases, J lost 0 bases, and 9 bases lay in between. The CDR3 runs 15 residues. The whole variable domain, filled in from reference TRBV5-4 and TRBJ1-2, reads ETGVTQSPTHLIKTRGQQVTLRCSSQSGHNTVSWYQQALGQGPQFIFQYYREEENGRGNFPPRFSGLQFPNYSSELNVNALELDDSALYLCASSLVQPPNYGYTFGSGTRLTVV.

This clone was observed a few times. The CDR3 DNA follows: TGTGCCAGCAGTGAAGCGGCAGGGCCGGGTGAAGCTTTCTTT. This codes for CASSEAAGPGEAFF. The J gene is TRBJ1-1, the V gene TRBV6-1; tentatively, D is TRBD1 (5 bases). There are 14 residues in the CDR3. Trimming removed 0 bases from V and 7 bases from J, with 12 bases in between. The germline V gene has CDR1 MNHNS and CDR2 SASEGT.

The chain couples TRBV19 to TRBJ1-1, with 10 bases aligning to TRBD1. The germline V gene has CDR1 LNHDA and CDR2 SQIVND (reference sequence). The CDR3 loop spans 14 amino acids. With 5 bases clipped from V and 5 bases from J, the junction kept 5 bases outside the gene matches. The CDR3 here is CASSVTGGLTEAFF. The CDR3 region has the DNA TGTGCCAGTAGTGTGACAGGGGGCCTTACTGAAGCTTTCTTT.

V is TRBV28 and J is TRBJ2-7; D perhaps matches TRBD2 (6 bases). The V end lost 6 bases, the J end lost 0 bases, and 15 bases lay between the germline ends. Germline lookup yields CDR1 MDHEN and CDR2 SYDVKM. This CDR3 region has 15 residues. The CDR3 DNA is TGTGCCAGCAGGAAAATGCGGGGCCTCTCCTACGAGCAGTACTTC. Amino acid sequence: CASRKMRGLSYEQYF.

The chain combines TRBV2 with TRBJ2-1; the D gene is possibly TRBD1 (5 bases). V was cut by 1 base and J by 9 bases, with 7 bases left in between. Looked up from germline, CDR1 is SNHLY and CDR2 is FYNNEI. The CDR3 covers 12 residues. In DNA form, the CDR3 reads TGTGCCAGCAGTGAAGATAGGGGTGAGCAGTTCTTC. The encoded protein is CASSEDRGEQFF.

This clone was seen a few times. The chain is built from TRBV6-5 and TRBJ2-7; 7 bases are shared with TRBD1. The CDR3 runs 15 residues. V dropped 2 bases and J dropped 3; count of bases not matched to a gene: 7. Looked up from germline, CDR1 is MNHEY and CDR2 is SVGAGI. In DNA, the CDR3 is TGTGCCAGCAGTTACCAGGGGGTAGTGGGCTACGAGCAGTACTTC. Its protein product is CASSYQGVVGYEQYF.

Points on this clone: Other DNA sequences within the sample encode an identical CDR3. V and J are TRBV27 and TRBJ1-2; 9 nucleotides match TRBD1. The ends lost 5 bases at V and 5 bases at J; junction bases unmatched: 3. There are 13 residues in the CDR3. The germline CDR1 and CDR2 sequences are MNHEY and SMNVEV (reference sequence). CDR3 in DNA: TGTGCCAGCAGTAAGGACAGGGGATATGGCTACACCTTC. Protein product: CASSKDRGYGYTF.

The chain combines TRBV4-1 with TRBJ1-5; 10 nucleotides agree with TRBD1. Trimming removed 4 bases from V and 5 bases from J; junction bases left unmatched: 5. This CDR3 is 15 amino acids long. Germline V gene data show CDR1 as MGHRA and CDR2 as YSYEKL. CDR3 bases: TGCGCCAGCAGCCCGGCGGGACAGGGGCATCAGCCCCAGCATTTT. Protein: CASSPAGQGHQPQHF.

In this sample, this clone turned up a few times. The chain is built from TRBV30 and TRBJ2-1, with 8 bases lining up with TRBD1. CDR1 is GTSNPN and CDR2 is SVGIG in the germline V gene (reference sequence). Unmatched junction bases numbered 8, after V lost 2 bases and J lost 8 bases. This CDR3 comprises 14 residues. CDR3: CAWSPTGGGDEQFF. As DNA, the CDR3 is TGTGCCTGGAGTCCCACAGGGGGTGGGGATGAGCAGTTCTTC.

V is TRBV19 and J is TRBJ1-1; D is perhaps TRBD1 (5 bases). Trimming removed 5 bases from V and 4 bases from J, with 20 bases in between. Germline CDR1 reads LNHDA; CDR2 reads SQIVND (reference sequence). CDR3 length: 16 amino acids. CDR3 region: CASSSIKRTFGTEAFF. As DNA, the CDR3 is TGTGCCAGTAGTTCCATCAAAAGGACATTTGGCACTGAAGCTTTCTTT.

The chain employs TRBV30 and TRBJ1-1; possible D gene TRBD1, 5 bases. Germline assignment: CDR1 GTSNPN and CDR2 SVGIG (reference sequence). V was pared by 0 bases and J by 4 bases, with 12 bases between. CDR3 length equals 14 residues. CDR3 DNA: TGTGCCTGGAGTGTCGGGGGAAGTCTCACTGAAGCTTTCTTT. It encodes CAWSVGGSLTEAFF.

This chain connects TRBV2 to TRBJ1-5; TRBD1 matches at 8 bases. Germline CDR1 reads SNHLY; CDR2 reads FYNNEI. V lost 7 bases and J lost 6; bases outside the gene matches: 14. The length of the CDR3 is 16 residues. CDR3 DNA: TGTGCCAGCACCCCGGACAGGGTGGCGGTAGGTCAGCCCCAGCATTTT. Translated, it gives CASTPDRVAVGQPQHF.

This clone was observed a few times. The rearrangement uses TRBV28 and TRBJ1-5; no reliable D call. CDR3 length: 15 residues. The ends were cut back, 2 bases at V and 1 base at J, with 9 bases in the middle. Germline CDR1 reads MDHEN; CDR2 reads SYDVKM. The CDR3 nucleotides read TGTGCCAGCAGTTTACGGAGCTTAAGCAATCAGCCCCAGCATTTT. Protein product: CASSLRSLSNQPQHF.

V and J are TRBV25-1 and TRBJ1-3; D might be TRBD1 (5 bases). The ends were cut back, 4 bases at V and 8 bases at J, with 15 bases in the middle. The CDR3 sequence is 14 residues long. CDR1 is MGHDK, CDR2 SYGVNS, per germline. The CDR3 region is CASSAGREADTIYF. The CDR3 bases are TGTGCCAGCAGTGCGGGCAGGGAAGCTGACACCATATATTTT. Drawing the rest from reference TRBV25-1 and TRBJ1-3, the complete variable domain is EADIYQTPRYLVIGTGKKITLECSQTMGHDKMYWYQQDPGMELHLIHYSYGVNSTEKGDLSSESTVSRIRTEHFPLTLESARPSHTSQYLCASSAGREADTIYFGEGSWLTVV.